The entry below describes one T cell receptor beta chain. The data were obtained in a study of blood T cell repertoires in COVID-19. At the level of the study: Samples taken during acute and convalescent COVID-19 were collected in the United States, Italy and Spain. The cDNA or gDNA used as material had been derived from T cells, B-cell-depleted T cells, or PBMCs.

The CDR3 is 15 residues long. Trimming took 7 bases from V and 6 from J, leaving 19 bases between them. The germline gives CDR1 MDHEN, CDR2 SYDVKM. The repertoire was sequenced with immunoSEQ multiplex PCR; TCRdb's copy has only in-frame clones and lacks some. The sample has about 210,000 clones, just over 90% seen once. The rearrangement uses TRBV28 and TRBJ1-5; TRBD1 is a possible D gene (6 bases). The receptor's source is a young man with acute or convalescent COVID-19. Sequenced: peripheral blood. The CDR3 DNA reads as TGTGCCAGCATTACTGCACAGGGTAGTGGTCAGCCCCAGCATTTT. This translates into CASITAQGSGQPQHF.